The rows below give T cell receptor beta chains drawn from one sample of a study of cytotoxic CD8 clonotypes in ibrutinib-treated CLL. This table comes from immunoSEQ multiplex PCR, and its TCRdb copy is limited to in-frame clones, with some not included. The table shows about 84,000 clones, with roughly 84% occurring only once. Material: PBMCs, obtained before ibrutinib treatment. The receptors here all came from a human donor with chronic lymphocytic leukemia. Each CDR3 is given with its conserved first and last residue. A D gene is named only where the DNA matches it firmly. Size values are once, few and many counts, or a class for expanded clones, and some rows have none.

v_call	clone_size	j_call	d_call	cdr3_nt	cdr3_aa
TRBV7-9	.	TRBJ1-3	.	TGTGCCAGCAGCTTATTAGGGGGTCAGGCCTCTGGAAACACCATATATTTT	CASSLLGGQASGNTIYF
TRBV6-1	.	TRBJ1-2	.	TGTGCCAGCTCCCTGGATGGGTCCCTCTATGGCTACACCTTC	CASSLDGSLYGYTF
TRBV10-3	.	TRBJ2-1	TRBD2	TGTGCCATCAGTGAGTCGCAAGCGGGGGCCCAATACAATGAGCAGTTCTTC	CAISESQAGAQYNEQFF
TRBV28	.	TRBJ2-3	.	TGTGCCAGCAGGATCTTAAGAGGATATTCGGCAGATACGCAGTATTTT	CASRILRGYSADTQYF
TRBV11-3	.	TRBJ2-1	.	TGTGCCAGCAGCTTAGATTCGGGGCGGGGTAAGGACGCGCAGTTCTTC	CASSLDSGRGKDAQFF
TRBV28	.	TRBJ1-5	.	TGTGCCAGCGCGTGGGGTAGCAATCAGCCCCAGCATTTT	CASAWGSNQPQHF
TRBV4-2	.	TRBJ1-3	.	TGTGCCAGCAGCCAAGAAAGAGGGAATCGAAACACCATATATTTT	CASSQERGNRNTIYF
TRBV5-4	.	TRBJ1-2	TRBD1	TGTGCCAGCAGCCGTCGGACAGGGTCAAACTATGGCTACACCTTC	CASSRRTGSNYGYTF
TRBV19	.	TRBJ2-7	TRBD2	TGTGCCAGTAGTATAGGTAGTGCGGGAGCAAACTACGAGCAGTACTTC	CASSIGSAGANYEQYF
TRBV19	.	TRBJ1-2	.	TGTGCCAGTAGTAATAGAGATTATGGCTACACCTTC	CASSNRDYGYTF
TRBV11-2	once	TRBJ1-1	.	TGTGCCAGCAGCTTTACTGGGACGAAGACGAACACTGAAGCTTTCTTT	CASSFTGTKTNTEAFF
TRBV4-3	.	TRBJ2-7	.	TGCGCCAGCAGCCAATACAAACAGGGAATGGACGAGCAGTACTTC	CASSQYKQGMDEQYF
TRBV19	.	TRBJ2-7	TRBD1	TGTGCCAGTACACTAAGATTGGGGGACAGAAAGCAGTACTTC	CASTLRLGDRKQYF
TRBV27	.	TRBJ2-2	.	TGTGCCAGCAGTTTAAATGCCGGGGAGCTGTTTTTT	CASSLNAGELFF
TRBV7-2	.	TRBJ1-4	TRBD1	TGTGCCAGCAGCGACCCGGGACAGATACTAAATGAAAAACTGTTTTTT	CASSDPGQILNEKLFF
TRBV19	.	TRBJ1-1	TRBD1	TGTGCCAGTATGGGGACAGGGCGCACTGAAGCTTTCTTT	CASMGTGRTEAFF
TRBV28	many	TRBJ2-5	.	TGTGCCACCAGGTTGGGAGTTATGCAGACCCAGTACTTC	CATRLGVMQTQYF
TRBV5-1	.	TRBJ2-5	TRBD2	TGCGCCAGCAGCTTCGGCGGGGGGCGCGAGACCCAGTACTTC	CASSFGGGRETQYF
TRBV7-9	.	TRBJ1-1	.	TGTGCCAGCAGCTTAGCAGGCGGGGGGACTGAAGCTTTCTTT	CASSLAGGGTEAFF
TRBV19	few	TRBJ1-1	TRBD1	TGTGCCAGTAGTATCTTTCAGGGGGCGAGTATTAATCCTGAAGCTTTCTTT	CASSIFQGASINPEAFF
TRBV6-5	.	TRBJ2-7	.	TGTGCCAGCAGTTACTACGGGAGCTCCTACGAGCAGTACTTC	CASSYYGSSYEQYF
TRBV4-2	.	TRBJ2-3	TRBD2	TGTGCCAGCAGCCAAGATTTGGCCAGCGGGAGCCAGCGTACGCAGTATTTT	CASSQDLASGSQRTQYF
TRBV19	.	TRBJ1-1	.	TGTGCCAGTAGTGTAAACACTGAAGCTTTCTTT	CASSVNTEAFF
TRBV9	.	TRBJ2-7	.	TGTGCCAGCAGTTCCAGCGCGGGGGCGATAAGCCGCTCCTACGAGCAGTACTTC	CASSSSAGAISRSYEQYF
TRBV19	.	TRBJ2-5	TRBD2	TGTGCCAGTAGTAAGACTAGCGGGGCCATCCAAGAGACCCAGTACTTC	CASSKTSGAIQETQYF
TRBV6-5	.	TRBJ1-5	.	TGTGCCAGCAGTGCAGTCAGAGCTGCTCAGCCCCAGCATTTT	CASSAVRAAQPQHF
TRBV7-9	.	TRBJ2-5	TRBD2	TGTGCCAGCAGCAACACGCTAGCGGGAAGGGGGCAAGAGACCCAGTACTTC	CASSNTLAGRGQETQYF
TRBV6-5	few	TRBJ2-7	TRBD1	TGTGCCAGCAGTCCAGGGACAGGGGGCAGGTACGAGCAGTACTTC	CASSPGTGGRYEQYF
TRBV5-1	.	TRBJ2-7	TRBD2	TGCGCCAGCAGCCCCGTCGAAAGCGGGAGGATTAACTACGAGCAGTACTTC	CASSPVESGRINYEQYF
TRBV5-6	.	TRBJ1-3	.	TGTGCCAGCAGCTTGGATGGGGCAGCTGGAAACACCATATATTTT	CASSLDGAAGNTIYF
TRBV4-3	medium-sized	TRBJ1-1	.	TGCGCCAGCAGCCAAGTAAACCTAGGAGTAAACACTGAAGCTTTCTTT	CASSQVNLGVNTEAFF
TRBV4-1	.	TRBJ2-1	TRBD2	TGCGCCAGCAGCCAAGGACTAGCGGGAAGGTACAATGAGCAGTTCTTC	CASSQGLAGRYNEQFF
TRBV6-5	once	TRBJ2-1	.	TGTGCCAGCAGTTCCGGATACAATGAGCAGTTCTTC	CASSSGYNEQFF
TRBV7-6	.	TRBJ1-2	.	TGTGCCAGCAGCTTAGGGGGGTCGGGTATCGCTGGCTACACCTTC	CASSLGGSGIAGYTF
TRBV6-5	.	TRBJ1-4	TRBD1	TGTGCCAGCAGTTACCTCGGACAGGGTAATGAAAAACTGTTTTTT	CASSYLGQGNEKLFF
TRBV19	.	TRBJ1-2	.	TGTGCCAGTAGTAGAGGACAGCTCGATGGCTACACCTTC	CASSRGQLDGYTF
TRBV20-1	.	TRBJ2-7	.	TGCAGTGGGCAGAAATCCTACGAGCAGTACTTC	CSGQKSYEQYF
TRBV5-8	few	TRBJ1-5	TRBD1	TGTGCCAGCAGCCCCTCAGAGGACAGGGGGCAGTGGATGAGCAATCAGCCCCAGCATTTT	CASSPSEDRGQWMSNQPQHF
TRBV7-3	once	TRBJ1-1	.	TGTGCCAGCAGCTATGCACTGAACACTGAAGCTTTCTTT	CASSYALNTEAFF
TRBV11-2	.	TRBJ2-1	TRBD2	TGTGCCAGCAGCCCTCTAGCGGGAGACAATGAGCAGTTCTTC	CASSPLAGDNEQFF
TRBV5-1	.	TRBJ2-6	.	TGCGCCAGCAGCATTCTAGGACCCAACGTCCTGACTTTC	CASSILGPNVLTF
TRBV7-8	once	TRBJ1-5	.	TGTGCCAGCAGCTCCCTCCCCTTGACAGTAAATAGCAATCAGCCCCAGCATTTT	CASSSLPLTVNSNQPQHF
TRBV5-1	.	TRBJ1-1	.	TGCGCCAGCAGAACCGCGACAGGGAACACTGAAGCTTTCTTT	CASRTATGNTEAFF